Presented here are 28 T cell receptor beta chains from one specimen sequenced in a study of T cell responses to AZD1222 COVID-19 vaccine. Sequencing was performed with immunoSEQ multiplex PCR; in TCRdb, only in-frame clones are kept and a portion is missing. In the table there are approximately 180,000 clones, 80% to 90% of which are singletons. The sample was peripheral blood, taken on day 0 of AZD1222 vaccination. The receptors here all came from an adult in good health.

DNA for the CDR3: TGTGCCAGCAGTTTATTTACAAGAGGGTTTTATGGCTACACCTTC. Protein product: CASSLFTRGFYGYTF. The chain links TRBV28 to TRBJ1-2; D gene unclear. The V end was cut by 1 base, the J end by 5 bases, with 14 bases between. CDR3 length: 15 amino acids. The germline CDR1 and CDR2 sequences are MDHEN and SYDVKM.

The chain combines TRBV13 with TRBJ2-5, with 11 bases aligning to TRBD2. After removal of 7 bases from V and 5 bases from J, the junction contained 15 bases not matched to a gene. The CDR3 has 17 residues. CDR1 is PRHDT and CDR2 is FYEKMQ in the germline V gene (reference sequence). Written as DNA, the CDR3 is TGTGCCAGCAACCGAGGAGGGATAGCGGGGGGGCAGGAGACCCAGTACTTC. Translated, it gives CASNRGGIAGGQETQYF.

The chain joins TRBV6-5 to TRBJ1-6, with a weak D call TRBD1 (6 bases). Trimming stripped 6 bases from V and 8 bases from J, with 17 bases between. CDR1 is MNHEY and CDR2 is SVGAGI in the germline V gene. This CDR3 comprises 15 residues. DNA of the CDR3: TGTGCCAGCAGAGGCCTACAGGGCGATTATTCACCCCTCCACTTT. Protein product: CASRGLQGDYSPLHF.

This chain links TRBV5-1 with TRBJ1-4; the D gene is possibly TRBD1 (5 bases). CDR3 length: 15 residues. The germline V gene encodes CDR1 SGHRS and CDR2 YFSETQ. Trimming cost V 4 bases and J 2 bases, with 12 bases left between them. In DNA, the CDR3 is TGCGCCAGCAGCAACGGACATTCGACTAATGAAAAACTGTTTTTT. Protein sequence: CASSNGHSTNEKLFF.

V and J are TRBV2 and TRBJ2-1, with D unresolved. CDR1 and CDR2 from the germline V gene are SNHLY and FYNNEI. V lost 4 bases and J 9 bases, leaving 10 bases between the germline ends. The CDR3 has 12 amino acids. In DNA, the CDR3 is TGTGCCAGCAGTGTATCGAATCTTGAGCAGTTCTTC. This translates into CASSVSNLEQFF.

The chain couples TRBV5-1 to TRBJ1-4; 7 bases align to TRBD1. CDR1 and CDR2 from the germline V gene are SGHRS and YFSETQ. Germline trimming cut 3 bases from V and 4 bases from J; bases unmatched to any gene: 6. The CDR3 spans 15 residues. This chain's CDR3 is CASSSNRGDNEKLFF. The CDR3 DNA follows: TGCGCCAGCAGCTCCAACAGGGGAGATAATGAAAAACTGTTTTTT.

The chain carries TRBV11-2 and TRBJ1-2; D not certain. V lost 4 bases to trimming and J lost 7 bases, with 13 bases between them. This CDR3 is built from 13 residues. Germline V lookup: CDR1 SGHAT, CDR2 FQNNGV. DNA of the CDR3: TGTGCCAGCAGCTCGAACGGGGTTGGTGGCTACACCTTC. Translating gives CASSSNGVGGYTF.

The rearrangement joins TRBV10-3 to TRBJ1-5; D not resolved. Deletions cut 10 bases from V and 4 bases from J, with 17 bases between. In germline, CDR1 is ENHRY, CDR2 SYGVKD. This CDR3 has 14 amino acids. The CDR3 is CAKILGDGNQPQHF. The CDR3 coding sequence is TGTGCCAAAATCCTGGGTGATGGTAATCAGCCCCAGCATTTT.

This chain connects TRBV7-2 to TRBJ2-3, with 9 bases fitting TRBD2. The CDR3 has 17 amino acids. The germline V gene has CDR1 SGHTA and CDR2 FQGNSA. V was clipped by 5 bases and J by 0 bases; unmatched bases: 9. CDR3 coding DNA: TGTGCCAGCAGCCCTAAGACTAGCGGAGCTAGCACAGATACGCAGTATTTT. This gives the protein CASSPKTSGASTDTQYF.

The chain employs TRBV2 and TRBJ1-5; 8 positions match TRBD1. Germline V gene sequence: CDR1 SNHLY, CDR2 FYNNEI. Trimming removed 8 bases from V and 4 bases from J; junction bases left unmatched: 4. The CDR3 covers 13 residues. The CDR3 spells CASGGTGNQPQHF. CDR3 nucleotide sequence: TGTGCCAGCGGGGGGACAGGTAATCAGCCCCAGCATTTT.

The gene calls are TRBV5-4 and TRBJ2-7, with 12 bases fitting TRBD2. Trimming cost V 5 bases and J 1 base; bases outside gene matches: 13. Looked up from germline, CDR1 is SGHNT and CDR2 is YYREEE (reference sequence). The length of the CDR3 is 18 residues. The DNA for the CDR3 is TGTGCCAGCAGGGAAGACCTAGCGGGAGGGCCTATATCCTACGAGCAGTACTTC. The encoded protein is CASREDLAGGPISYEQYF.

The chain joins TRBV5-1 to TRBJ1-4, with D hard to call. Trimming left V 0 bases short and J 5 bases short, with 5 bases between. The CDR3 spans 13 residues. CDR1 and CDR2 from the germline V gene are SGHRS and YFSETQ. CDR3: CASSLEGNEKLFF. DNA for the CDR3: TGCGCCAGCAGCTTGGAGGGAAATGAAAAACTGTTTTTT.

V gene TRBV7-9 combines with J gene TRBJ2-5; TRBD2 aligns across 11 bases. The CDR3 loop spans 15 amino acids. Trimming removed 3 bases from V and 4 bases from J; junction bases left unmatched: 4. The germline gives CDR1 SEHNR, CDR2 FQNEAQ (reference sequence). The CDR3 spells CASSFTGTSGETQYF. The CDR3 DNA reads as TGTGCCAGCAGCTTCACCGGGACTAGCGGAGAGACCCAGTACTTC.

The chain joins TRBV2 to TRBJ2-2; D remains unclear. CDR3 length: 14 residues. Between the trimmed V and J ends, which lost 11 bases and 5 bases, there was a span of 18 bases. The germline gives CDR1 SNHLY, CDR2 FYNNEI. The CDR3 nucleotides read TGTGCCTCCAGTGTAGGGATCCCAACCGGGGAGCTGTTTTTT. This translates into CASSVGIPTGELFF.

CDR3 amino acids: CASTPGAGANVLTF. The CDR3 DNA is TGTGCCAGCACCCCGGGGGCTGGGGCCAACGTCCTGACTTTC. This rearrangement joins TRBV27 to TRBJ2-6, with D possibly TRBD2 on 6 matching bases. The CDR3 runs 14 residues. Between the trimmed V and J ends, which lost 7 bases and 2 bases, there was a span of 9 bases. CDR1 and CDR2 from the germline V gene are MNHEY and SMNVEV (reference sequence). The variable domain in full, with the rest retrieved from reference TRBV27 and TRBJ2-6, is EAQVTQNPRYLITVTGKKLTVTCSQNMNHEYMSWYRQDPGLGLRQIYYSMNVEVTDKGDVPEGYKVSRKEKRNFPLILESPSPNQTSLYFCASTPGAGANVLTFGAGSRLTVL.

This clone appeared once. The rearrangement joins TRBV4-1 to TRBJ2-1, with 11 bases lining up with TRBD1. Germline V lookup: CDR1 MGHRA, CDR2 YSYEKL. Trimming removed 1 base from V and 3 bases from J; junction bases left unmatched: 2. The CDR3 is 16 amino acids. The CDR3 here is CASSQAGTGGYNEQFF. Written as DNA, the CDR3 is TGCGCCAGCAGCCAAGCGGGGACAGGGGGCTACAATGAGCAGTTCTTC.

The CDR3 spells CASSFSRGGSPLHF. The DNA of the CDR3 is TGTGCCAGCAGCTTTAGCAGGGGCGGGTCACCCCTCCACTTT. This chain uses TRBV5-4 with TRBJ1-6; tentatively, D is TRBD1 (6 bases). The CDR3 consists of 14 residues. CDR1 is SGHNT, CDR2 YYREEE, per germline (reference sequence). Trimming took off 2 bases at V and 10 bases at J, with 13 bases between the two ends. Drawing the rest from reference TRBV5-4 and TRBJ1-6, the complete variable domain is ETGVTQSPTHLIKTRGQQVTLRCSSQSGHNTVSWYQQALGQGPQFIFQYYREEENGRGNFPPRFSGLQFPNYSSELNVNALELDDSALYLCASSFSRGGSPLHFGNGTRLTVT.

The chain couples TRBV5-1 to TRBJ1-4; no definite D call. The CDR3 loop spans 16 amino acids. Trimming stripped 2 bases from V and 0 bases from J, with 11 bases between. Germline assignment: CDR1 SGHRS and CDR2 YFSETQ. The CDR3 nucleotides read TGCGCCAGCAGCTTTGGACGGTTAGCAACTAATGAAAAACTGTTTTTT. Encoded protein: CASSFGRLATNEKLFF.

The CDR3 region is CASSYGGILSYEQYF. As DNA, the CDR3 is TGTGCCAGCAGTTACGGGGGGATCCTTTCCTACGAGCAGTACTTC. V is TRBV6-5 and J is TRBJ2-7, with D tentatively TRBD2 (6 bases). Germline V gives CDR1 MNHEY, CDR2 SVGAGI. The ends were cut back, 2 bases at V and 1 base at J, with 12 bases in the middle. This CDR3 has 15 amino acids.

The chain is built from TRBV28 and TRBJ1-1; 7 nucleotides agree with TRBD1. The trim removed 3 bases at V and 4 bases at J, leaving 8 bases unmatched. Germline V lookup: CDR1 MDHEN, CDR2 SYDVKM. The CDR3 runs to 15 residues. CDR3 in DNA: TGTGCCAGCAGTTTTGGCCGACAGGGTATCACTGAAGCTTTCTTT. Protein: CASSFGRQGITEAFF. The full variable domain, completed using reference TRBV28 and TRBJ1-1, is DVKVTQSSRYLVKRTGEKVFLECVQDMDHENMFWYRQDPGLGLRLIYFSYDVKMKEKGDIPEGYSVSREKKERFSLILESASTNQTSMYLCASSFGRQGITEAFFGQGTRLTVV.

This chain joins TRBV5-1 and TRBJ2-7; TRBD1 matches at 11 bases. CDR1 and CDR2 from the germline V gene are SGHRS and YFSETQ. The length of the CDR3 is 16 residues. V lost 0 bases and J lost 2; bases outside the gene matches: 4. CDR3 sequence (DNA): TGCGCCAGCAGCTTGGGGACAGGGGGCGGCCCCTACGAGCAGTACTTC. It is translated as CASSLGTGGGPYEQYF.

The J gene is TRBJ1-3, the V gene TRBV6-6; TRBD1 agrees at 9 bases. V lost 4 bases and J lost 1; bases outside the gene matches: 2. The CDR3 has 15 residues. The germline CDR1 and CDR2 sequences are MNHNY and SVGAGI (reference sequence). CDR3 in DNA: TGTGCCAGCAGTTTACAGGGGGCGTCTGGAAACACCATATATTTT. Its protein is CASSLQGASGNTIYF.

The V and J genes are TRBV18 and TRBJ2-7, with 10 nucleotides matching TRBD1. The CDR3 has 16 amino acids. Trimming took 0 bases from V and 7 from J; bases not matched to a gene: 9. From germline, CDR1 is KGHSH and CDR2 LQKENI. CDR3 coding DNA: TGTGCCAGCTCACCACCTAGGGGACAGGGGCCGGGGGAGCAGTACTTC. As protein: CASSPPRGQGPGEQYF.

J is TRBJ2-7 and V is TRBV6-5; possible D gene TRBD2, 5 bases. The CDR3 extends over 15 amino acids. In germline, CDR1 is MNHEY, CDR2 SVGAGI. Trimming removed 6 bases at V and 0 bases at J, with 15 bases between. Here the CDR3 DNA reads TGTGCCAGCAGCCCCAGGCTCGGGAACTCCTACGAGCAGTACTTC. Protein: CASSPRLGNSYEQYF.

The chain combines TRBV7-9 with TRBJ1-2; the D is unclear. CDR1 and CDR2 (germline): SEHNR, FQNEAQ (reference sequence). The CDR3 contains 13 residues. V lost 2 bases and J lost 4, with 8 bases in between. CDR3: CASSLNLLYGYTF. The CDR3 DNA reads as TGTGCCAGCAGCTTAAACCTCCTCTATGGCTACACCTTC.

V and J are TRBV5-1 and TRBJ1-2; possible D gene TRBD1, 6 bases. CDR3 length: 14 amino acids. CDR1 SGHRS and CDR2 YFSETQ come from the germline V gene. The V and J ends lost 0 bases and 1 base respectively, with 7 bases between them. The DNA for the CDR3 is TGCGCCAGCAGCTTGGACAGGGTTAACTATGGCTACACCTTC. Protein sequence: CASSLDRVNYGYTF.

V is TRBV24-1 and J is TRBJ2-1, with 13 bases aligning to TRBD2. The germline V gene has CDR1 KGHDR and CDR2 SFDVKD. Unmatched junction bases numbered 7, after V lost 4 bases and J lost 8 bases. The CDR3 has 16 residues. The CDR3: CATSDRGLAGSDEQFF. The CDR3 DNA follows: TGTGCCACCAGTGACCGGGGACTAGCGGGATCTGATGAGCAGTTCTTC.

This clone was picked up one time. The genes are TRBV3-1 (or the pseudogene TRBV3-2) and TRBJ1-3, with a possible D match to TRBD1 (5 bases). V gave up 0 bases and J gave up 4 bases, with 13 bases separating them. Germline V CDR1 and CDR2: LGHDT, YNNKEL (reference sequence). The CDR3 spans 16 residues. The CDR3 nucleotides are TGTGCCAGCAGCCAAGACAACAGGCGCTTGGGAAACACCATATATTTT. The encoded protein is CASSQDNRRLGNTIYF.